These T cell receptor beta chains were read from a single sample in a study of blood T cell repertoires in COVID-19. Method: immunoSEQ multiplex PCR; TCRdb's copy keeps in-frame clones and lacks some. The sample lists approximately 500,000 clones, roughly nine tenths occurring once. Sequencing was carried out using peripheral blood. Source of these receptors: a woman aged 45-60 years with COVID-19, enrolled during active disease. Each CDR3 is given with its conserved first and last residue. D genes are given only for firm matches. Size values are once, few and many counts, or a class for expanded clones, and some rows have none.

clone_size	v_call	j_call	d_call	cdr3_nt	cdr3_aa
-	TRBV24-1	TRBJ2-1	TRBD1	TGTGCCACCAGTGACCCCCGGGACAGCTCCTACAATGAGCAGTTCTTC	CATSDPRDSSYNEQFF
-	TRBV7-9	TRBJ1-1	TRBD1	TGTGCCAGCAGCTTAAACAGGGGGCAGACTGAAGCTTTCTTT	CASSLNRGQTEAFF
-	TRBV12-5	TRBJ2-5	-	TGTGCTAGTGGTTTGGTACGAGGGGGGGCGAGAGAGACCCAGTACTTC	CASGLVRGGARETQYF
once	TRBV18	TRBJ2-7	TRBD1	TGTGCCAGCTCACCGGGACAGGGGGCTACCTACGAGCAGTACTTC	CASSPGQGATYEQYF
few	TRBV5-4	TRBJ2-3	TRBD1	TGTGCCAGCAGCTTTAGCCAGGGACAGGGATCAGATACGCAGTATTTT	CASSFSQGQGSDTQYF
-	TRBV6-6	TRBJ1-5	-	TGTGCCAGCAGTTACCGTGGGGGGAATCAGCCCCAGCATTTT	CASSYRGGNQPQHF
-	TRBV20-1	TRBJ1-5	TRBD1	TGCAGTGCTAGTGATTGGGGGGGGACAGGGAGCAATCAGCCCCAGCATTTT	CSASDWGGTGSNQPQHF
-	TRBV5-4	TRBJ2-5	TRBD1	TGTGCCAGCAGAAGACAGGGATACTTCCAAGAGACCCAGTACTTC	CASRRQGYFQETQYF
-	TRBV27	TRBJ2-1	-	TGTGCCAGCAGTTTATCCAGGGTCAATGAGCAGTTCTTC	CASSLSRVNEQFF
-	TRBV2	TRBJ2-1	-	TGTGCCAGCAGTGTCAGGGCTTTCTATGAGCAGTTCTTC	CASSVRAFYEQFF
once	TRBV13	TRBJ1-2	TRBD1	TGTGCCAGCAGCTTCAGGGGGATCTATGGCTACACCTTC	CASSFRGIYGYTF
-	TRBV4-2	TRBJ2-2	-	TGTGCCAGCAGCTTAACAACGGAGCTGTTTTTT	CASSLTTELFF
once	TRBV29-1	TRBJ2-2	-	TGCAGCGTACAAGTCACCGGGGAGCTGTTTTTT	CSVQVTGELFF
-	TRBV5-4	TRBJ1-2	TRBD1	TGTGCCAGCAGCTTAGGGGGCGGCTATGGCTACACCTTC	CASSLGGGYGYTF
-	TRBV30	TRBJ2-6	-	TGTGCCTGGAGCCAAGGGGTCTCTGGGGCCAACGTCCTGACTTTC	CAWSQGVSGANVLTF
-	TRBV6-5	TRBJ1-6	-	TGTGCCAGCATCGGGAGGCAGGACTATTCACCCCTCCACTTT	CASIGRQDYSPLHF
-	TRBV18	TRBJ1-1	-	TGTGCCAGCTCACCACAAGCAGGGGTGGGAGCTTTCTTT	CASSPQAGVGAFF
-	TRBV5-1	TRBJ1-3	TRBD1	TGCGCCAGCAGCCAAGACAGGGGTGGAAACACCATATATTTT	CASSQDRGGNTIYF
few	TRBV19	TRBJ1-5	-	TGTGCCAGTGCGGCAGGGTCCTGGCATTTT	CASAAGSWHF
-	TRBV2	TRBJ2-5	TRBD2	TGTGCCGGGTCAAGACTAGCCCAAGAGACCCAGTACTTC	CAGSRLAQETQYF
-	TRBV30	TRBJ2-7	TRBD2	TGTGCCTGGGGGCGTAGGAGCGGGGGTAGCGAGCAGTACTTC	CAWGRRSGGSEQYF
-	TRBV7-2	TRBJ2-1	-	TGTGCCAGCAGCTTTAACAGAGACAATGAGCAGTTCTTC	CASSFNRDNEQFF
-	TRBV5-6	TRBJ1-1	-	TGTGCCAGCAGCGGGGGGTCTGTTGCTTTCTTT	CASSGGSVAFF